What follows are 20 T cell receptor beta chains derived from one specimen sequenced in a study of cytomegalovirus exposure and HLA in healthy donors. A multiplex PCR was run with 60 Vbeta primers and 13 Jbeta primers. Libraries were prepared by immunoSEQ multiplex PCR; TCRdb keeps only in-frame clonotypes and omits some of them. Recorded here are some 120,000 clones; the top ten clones represent more than 1%. The sequencing sample was made of PBMCs. These receptor sequences come from a man younger than 35 in good health and CMV-seronegative.

This chain connects TRBV11-2 to TRBJ1-1, with 9 bases that match TRBD1. This CDR3 comprises 14 residues. CDR1 and CDR2 (germline): SGHAT, FQNNGV. Trimming took 4 bases from V and 5 from J; bases not matched to a gene: 5. This CDR3 reads CASSYWTGATEAFF. In DNA form, the CDR3 reads TGTGCCAGCAGCTACTGGACAGGGGCGACTGAAGCTTTCTTT.

The chain employs TRBV5-1 and TRBJ2-7, with 9 bases that match TRBD1. The length of the CDR3 is 15 residues. After removal of 4 bases from V and 2 bases from J, the junction contained 7 bases not matched to a gene. Germline V CDR1 and CDR2: SGHRS, YFSETQ. CDR3 nucleotide sequence: TGCGCCAGCAGCGTGGCAGGGACAGGGACCTACGAGCAGTACTTC. Translated: CASSVAGTGTYEQYF.

The gene calls are TRBV7-9 and TRBJ1-1; 7 nucleotides agree with TRBD1. Germline CDR1 reads SEHNR; CDR2 reads FQNEAQ (reference sequence). With 5 bases clipped from V and 5 bases from J, the junction kept 8 bases outside the gene matches. The CDR3 covers 14 residues. The DNA of the CDR3 is TGTGCCAGCAGCAGTGACAGGGTAAGGACTGAAGCTTTCTTT. Translation: CASSSDRVRTEAFF. Based on the CDR3 plus reference TRBV7-9 and TRBJ1-1, the full variable domain is DTGVSQNPRHKITKRGQNVTFRCDPISEHNRLYWYRQTLGQGPEFLTYFQNEAQLEKSRLLSDRFSAERPKGSFSTLEIQRTEQGDSAMYLCASSSDRVRTEAFFGQGTRLTVV.

This chain uses TRBV5-1 with TRBJ2-7; 7 bases are shared with TRBD1. This CDR3 comprises 15 residues. Trimming at V came to 5 bases and at J to 0 bases, leaving 8 bases not matched to a gene. Germline CDR1 is SGHRS and CDR2 is YFSETQ. The CDR3 loop is CASRNPRGSSYEQYF. CDR3 bases: TGCGCCAGCAGAAACCCCAGGGGGAGCTCCTACGAGCAGTACTTC.

The chain has TRBV11-2 and TRBJ1-6; D is ambiguous. V shed 5 bases and J shed 7 bases, with 12 bases lying between them. CDR3 size: 14 residues. CDR1 SGHAT and CDR2 FQNNGV come from the germline V gene. As DNA, the CDR3 is TGTGCCAGCAGCAAGTATCCGGGAAATTCACCCCTCCACTTT. It translates to CASSKYPGNSPLHF.

The chain links TRBV23-1 to TRBJ2-1; 9 positions match TRBD2. TRBV23-1 is recorded as an ORF, its role being uncertain. Unmatched junction bases numbered 3, after V lost 0 bases and J lost 3 bases. This CDR3 has 16 residues. Written as DNA, the CDR3 is TGCGCCAGCAGTCAATCGCGGGGGGGGGACTACAATGAGCAGTTCTTC. It translates to CASSQSRGGDYNEQFF.

The CDR3 protein is CAWTGQGSSYNEQFF. The CDR3 DNA follows: TGTGCCTGGACAGGACAGGGGAGCTCCTACAATGAGCAGTTCTTC. The V and J genes are TRBV30 and TRBJ2-1; 9 positions match TRBD1. V lost 4 bases, J lost 0 bases, and 4 bases stayed unmatched. The germline V gene encodes CDR1 GTSNPN and CDR2 SVGIG (reference sequence). The CDR3 totals 15 residues.

This rearrangement joins TRBV2 to TRBJ2-7, with 7 bases lining up with TRBD1. This CDR3 contains 13 residues. Germline V gene data show CDR1 as SNHLY and CDR2 as FYNNEI. Unmatched junction bases numbered 9, after V lost 7 bases and J lost 6 bases. The CDR3 DNA sequence: TGTGCCAGCAACCCGGACAGGTACCGCGAGCAGTACTTC. Translated, it gives CASNPDRYREQYF.

V gene TRBV5-6 combines with J gene TRBJ1-6, with 8 bases aligning to TRBD1. This CDR3 has 15 amino acids. From germline, CDR1 is SGHDT and CDR2 YYEEEE. Trimming cost V 0 bases and J 5 bases; bases outside gene matches: 1. The CDR3 DNA reads as TGTGCCAGCAGCTTGGGGACAGGGAATAATTCACCCCTCCACTTT. Its protein product is CASSLGTGNNSPLHF.

This chain connects TRBV5-1 to TRBJ2-2; 7 positions agree with TRBD2. The germline CDR1 and CDR2 sequences are SGHRS and YFSETQ. CDR3 length equals 16 residues. V gave up 1 base and J gave up 4 bases; unmatched junction bases: 7. This CDR3 reads CASSLLGGSGTGELFF. CDR3 nucleotides: TGCGCCAGCAGCTTGTTGGGGGGGAGTGGCACCGGGGAGCTGTTTTTT.

The CDR3 reads CASSFGGSGTEAFF. CDR3 nucleotides: TGCGCCAGCAGCTTTGGTGGGTCGGGCACTGAAGCTTTCTTT. The chain has TRBV5-1 and TRBJ1-1; D gene uncertain. CDR1 is SGHRS and CDR2 is YFSETQ in the germline V gene. Trimming removed 2 bases at V and 4 bases at J, with 12 bases between. CDR3 length equals 14 residues.

This chain uses TRBV6-6 with TRBJ1-3; tentatively, D is TRBD1 (6 bases). Looked up from germline, CDR1 is MNHNY and CDR2 is SVGAGI (reference sequence). Trimming removed 4 bases at V and 3 bases at J, with 13 bases between. The CDR3 is 15 amino acids. CDR3 sequence: CASSFYTGLGNTIYF. CDR3 sequence (DNA): TGTGCCAGCAGTTTTTACACAGGGCTTGGAAACACCATATATTTT.

The chain joins TRBV9 to TRBJ1-1; D possibly corresponds to TRBD1 (6 bases). The CDR3 runs 15 residues. The germline V gene has CDR1 SGDLS and CDR2 YYNGEE. The ends were cut back, 2 bases at V and 0 bases at J, with 11 bases in the middle. The CDR3 region has the DNA TGTGCCAGCAGCGTCCTACAGGGTTTGAACACTGAAGCTTTCTTT. Its protein is CASSVLQGLNTEAFF.

V and J are TRBV2 and TRBJ1-5; D uncertain. CDR1 and CDR2 (germline): SNHLY, FYNNEI. Trimming cost V 6 bases and J 7 bases, with 7 bases left between them. The CDR3 runs 11 residues. The chain's CDR3 is CASSGGQPQHF. The CDR3 nucleotides read TGTGCCAGCAGCGGAGGCCAGCCCCAGCATTTT.

This chain links TRBV19 with TRBJ1-5; maybe TRBD1 (6 bases). The CDR3 consists of 16 residues. From germline, CDR1 is LNHDA and CDR2 SQIVND (reference sequence). The germline V and J ends were trimmed by 9 bases and 2 bases, with 20 bases remaining between them. CDR3 sequence: CASRSGGGVGNQPQHF. CDR3 DNA sequence: TGTGCCAGCCGGTCGGGGGGCGGCGTAGGCAATCAGCCCCAGCATTTT.

The chain carries TRBV7-9 and TRBJ2-3, with a weak D call TRBD2 (5 bases). This CDR3 is 17 amino acids long. The ends were cut back, 5 bases at V and 2 bases at J, with 20 bases in the middle. Germline CDR1 is SEHNR and CDR2 is FQNEAQ (reference sequence). The DNA for the CDR3 is TGTGCCAGCAGCCCGGCCGTTCGGGAACTTCCCACAGATACGCAGTATTTT. Its protein is CASSPAVRELPTDTQYF.

To note about this clone: One end of the junction varies from germline; a read error may be responsible. J is TRBJ1-2 and V is TRBV7-2; D not certain. The CDR3 contains 13 residues. Germline CDR1 SGHTA, CDR2 FQGNSA. The CDR3 DNA is TGTGCCGGCAGCTTAGTTAGGGAGAACGGCTACACCTTC. This translates into CAGSLVRENGYTF. The full variable domain, with the rest looked up from reference TRBV7-2 and TRBJ1-2, is GAGVSQSPSNKVTEKGKDVELRCDPISGHTALYWYRQSLGQGLEFLIYFQGNSAPDKSGLPSDRFSAERTGGSVSTLTIQRTQQEDSAVYLCAGSLVRENGYTFGSGTRLTVV.

The chain has TRBV11-2 and TRBJ2-1; 7 bases are a match to TRBD2. In germline, CDR1 is SGHAT, CDR2 FQNNGV. J was trimmed by 4 bases and V by 2 bases; bases with no gene match: 5. The CDR3 length is 15 residues. The CDR3 DNA follows: TGTGCCAGCAGCTTACTCGGGAGGCTGTACAATGAGCAGTTCTTC. Translation gives CASSLLGRLYNEQFF. Complete variable domain (other parts from reference TRBV11-2 and TRBJ2-1): EAGVAQSPRYKIIEKRQSVAFWCNPISGHATLYWYQQILGQGPKLLIQFQNNGVVDDSQLPKDRFSAERLKGVDSTLKIQPAKLEDSAVYLCASSLLGRLYNEQFFGPGTRLTVL.

V usage is TRBV18 and J usage is TRBJ2-1; tentative D call: TRBD2 (5 bases). Germline CDR1 reads KGHSH; CDR2 reads LQKENI. V was trimmed by 2 bases and J by 7 bases, leaving 9 bases between them. The CDR3 totals 13 residues. The CDR3 DNA reads as TGTGCCAGCTCACCAGGACGGGGTAATGAGCAGTTCTTC. Translating it yields CASSPGRGNEQFF.

This chain uses TRBV27 with TRBJ2-7; 11 nucleotides match TRBD2. CDR3 length: 16 residues. With V trimmed by 5 bases and J by 2 bases, 8 bases remained unmatched. Germline V CDR1 and CDR2: MNHEY, SMNVEV (reference sequence). CDR3 bases: TGTGCCAGCAGTAATAGACTAGCGGGAAATACCTACGAGCAGTACTTC. It encodes CASSNRLAGNTYEQYF.